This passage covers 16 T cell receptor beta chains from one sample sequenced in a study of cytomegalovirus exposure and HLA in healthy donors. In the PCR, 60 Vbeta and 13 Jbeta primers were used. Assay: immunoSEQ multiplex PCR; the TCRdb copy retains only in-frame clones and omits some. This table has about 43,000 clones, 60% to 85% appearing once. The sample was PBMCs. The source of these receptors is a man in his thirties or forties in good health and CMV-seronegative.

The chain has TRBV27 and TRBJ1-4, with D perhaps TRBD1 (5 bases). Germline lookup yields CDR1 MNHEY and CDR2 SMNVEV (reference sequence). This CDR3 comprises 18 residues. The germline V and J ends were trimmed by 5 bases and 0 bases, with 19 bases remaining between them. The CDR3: CASSPGQPWEATNEKLFF. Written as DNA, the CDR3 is TGTGCCAGCAGTCCTGGACAACCCTGGGAGGCAACTAATGAAAAACTGTTTTTT.

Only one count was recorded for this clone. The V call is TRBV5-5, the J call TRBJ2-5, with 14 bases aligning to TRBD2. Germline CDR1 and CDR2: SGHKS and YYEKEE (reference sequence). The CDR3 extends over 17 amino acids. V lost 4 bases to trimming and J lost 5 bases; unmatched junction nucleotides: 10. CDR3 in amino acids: CASSPWTSGRSLETQYF. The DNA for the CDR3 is TGTGCCAGCAGCCCTTGGACTAGCGGGAGGTCTTTGGAGACCCAGTACTTC.

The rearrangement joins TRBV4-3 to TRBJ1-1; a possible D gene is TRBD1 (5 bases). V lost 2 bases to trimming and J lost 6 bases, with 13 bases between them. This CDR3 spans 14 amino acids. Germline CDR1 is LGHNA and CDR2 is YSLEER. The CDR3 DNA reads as TGCGCCAGCAGCCAATCTTGGGGGGTGGCTGAAGCTTTCTTT. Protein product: CASSQSWGVAEAFF.

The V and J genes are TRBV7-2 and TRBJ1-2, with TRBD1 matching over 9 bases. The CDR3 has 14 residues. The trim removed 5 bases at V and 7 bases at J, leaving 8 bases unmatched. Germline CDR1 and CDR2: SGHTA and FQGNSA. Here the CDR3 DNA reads TGTGCCAGCAGCCTATTGGGGACAGGGACTGGCTACACCTTC. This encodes CASSLLGTGTGYTF.

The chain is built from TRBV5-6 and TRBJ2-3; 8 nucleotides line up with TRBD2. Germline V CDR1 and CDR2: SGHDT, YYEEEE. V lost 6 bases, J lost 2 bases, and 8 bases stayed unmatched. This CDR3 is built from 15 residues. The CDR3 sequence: CASTPAGVITDTQYF. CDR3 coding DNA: TGTGCCAGCACTCCAGCGGGAGTGATCACAGATACGCAGTATTTT.

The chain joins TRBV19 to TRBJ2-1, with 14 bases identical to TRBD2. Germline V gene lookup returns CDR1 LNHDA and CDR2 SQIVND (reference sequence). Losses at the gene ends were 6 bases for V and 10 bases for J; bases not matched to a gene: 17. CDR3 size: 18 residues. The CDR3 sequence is CASSLYAGTSGSRVEQFF. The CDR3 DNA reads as TGTGCCAGTAGCCTCTACGCTGGGACTAGCGGGAGTAGGGTAGAGCAGTTCTTC.

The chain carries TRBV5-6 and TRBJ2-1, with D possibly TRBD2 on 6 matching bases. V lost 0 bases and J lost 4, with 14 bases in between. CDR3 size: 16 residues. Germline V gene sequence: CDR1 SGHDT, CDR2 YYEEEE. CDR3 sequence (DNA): TGTGCCAGCAGCTTGGAGTGGGACTTACCTTACAATGAGCAGTTCTTC. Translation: CASSLEWDLPYNEQFF.

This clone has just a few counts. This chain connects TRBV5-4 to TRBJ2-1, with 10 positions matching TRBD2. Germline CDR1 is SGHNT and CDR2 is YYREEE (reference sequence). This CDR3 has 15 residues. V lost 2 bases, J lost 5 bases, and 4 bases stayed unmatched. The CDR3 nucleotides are TGTGCCAGCAGCTTACATCTAGCGGGGGACAATGAGCAGTTCTTC. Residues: CASSLHLAGDNEQFF.

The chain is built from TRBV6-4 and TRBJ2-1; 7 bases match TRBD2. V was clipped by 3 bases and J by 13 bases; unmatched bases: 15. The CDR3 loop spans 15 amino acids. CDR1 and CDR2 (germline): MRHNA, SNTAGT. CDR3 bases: TGTGCCAGCAGTGAAACTAGCGTTACGACCTCGGGACAGTTCTTC. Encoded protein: CASSETSVTTSGQFF.

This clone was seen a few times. The CDR3 reads CASSHTSGTWGRYTF. The CDR3 bases are TGCGCCAGCAGCCACACATCAGGGACATGGGGCCGCTACACCTTC. The chain employs TRBV4-3 and TRBJ1-2; tentative D call: TRBD1 (6 bases). There are 15 residues in the CDR3. Germline values: CDR1 LGHNA, CDR2 YSLEER. V lost 3 bases, J lost 9 bases, and 20 bases lay in between.

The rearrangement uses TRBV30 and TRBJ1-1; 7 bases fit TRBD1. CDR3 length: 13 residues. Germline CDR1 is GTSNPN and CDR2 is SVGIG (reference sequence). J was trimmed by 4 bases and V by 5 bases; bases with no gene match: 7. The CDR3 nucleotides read TGTGCCTGGCAGACAGGGATCGGCACTGAAGCTTTCTTT. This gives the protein CAWQTGIGTEAFF.

For the CDR3, the DNA is TGTGCCAGCAGTCACGTTAAGGGACAGGGGGTCGGAGAGCAGTACTTC. Translated, it gives CASSHVKGQGVGEQYF. The genes are TRBV27 and TRBJ2-7; 11 positions match TRBD1. V lost 5 bases, J lost 7 bases, and 13 bases stayed unmatched. The length of the CDR3 is 16 residues. Germline V lookup: CDR1 MNHEY, CDR2 SMNVEV (reference sequence).

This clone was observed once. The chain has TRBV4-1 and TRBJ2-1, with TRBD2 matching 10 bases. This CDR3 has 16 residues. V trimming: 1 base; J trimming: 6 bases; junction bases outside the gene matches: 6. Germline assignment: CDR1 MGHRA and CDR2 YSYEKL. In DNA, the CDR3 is TGCGCCAGCAGCCAAGGGACGGGACTAGCGTTCAATGAGCAGTTCTTC. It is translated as CASSQGTGLAFNEQFF.

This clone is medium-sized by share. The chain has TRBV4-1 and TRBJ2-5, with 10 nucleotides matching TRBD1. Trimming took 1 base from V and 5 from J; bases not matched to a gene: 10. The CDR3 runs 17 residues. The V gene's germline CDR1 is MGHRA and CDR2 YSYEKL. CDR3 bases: TGCGCCAGCAGCCAAGGCCTAGGACAGGGGGGCTACGAGACCCAGTACTTC. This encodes CASSQGLGQGGYETQYF.

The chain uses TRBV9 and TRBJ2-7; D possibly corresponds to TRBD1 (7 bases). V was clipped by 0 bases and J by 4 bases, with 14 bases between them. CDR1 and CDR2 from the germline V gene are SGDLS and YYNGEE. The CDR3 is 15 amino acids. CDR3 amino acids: CASSVEGSGGYEQYF. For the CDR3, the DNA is TGTGCCAGCAGCGTAGAGGGATCAGGGGGGTACGAGCAGTACTTC.

CDR3 DNA sequence: TGTGCCAGCAGCGAATCCAGGGGGCTTGGTGAAAAACTGTTTTTT. Protein product: CASSESRGLGEKLFF. The V and J genes are TRBV9 and TRBJ1-4; 8 nucleotides match TRBD1. V gave up 3 bases and J gave up 7 bases; unmatched junction bases: 8. This CDR3 has 15 amino acids. Germline V gene data show CDR1 as SGDLS and CDR2 as YYNGEE.